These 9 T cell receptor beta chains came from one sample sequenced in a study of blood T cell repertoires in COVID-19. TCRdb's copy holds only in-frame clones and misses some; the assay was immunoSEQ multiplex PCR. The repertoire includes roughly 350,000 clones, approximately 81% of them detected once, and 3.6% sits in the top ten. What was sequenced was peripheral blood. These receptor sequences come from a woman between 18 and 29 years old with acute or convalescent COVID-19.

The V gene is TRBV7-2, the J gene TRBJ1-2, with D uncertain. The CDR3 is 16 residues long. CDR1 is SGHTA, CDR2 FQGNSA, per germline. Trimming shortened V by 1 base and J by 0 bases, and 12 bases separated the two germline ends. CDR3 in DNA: TGTGCCAGCAGCTTAGATCGGGTCAGAACTAACTATGGCTACACCTTC. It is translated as CASSLDRVRTNYGYTF. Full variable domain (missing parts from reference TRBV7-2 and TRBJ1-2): GAGVSQSPSNKVTEKGKDVELRCDPISGHTALYWYRQSLGQGLEFLIYFQGNSAPDKSGLPSDRFSAERTGGSVSTLTIQRTQQEDSAVYLCASSLDRVRTNYGYTFGSGTRLTVV.

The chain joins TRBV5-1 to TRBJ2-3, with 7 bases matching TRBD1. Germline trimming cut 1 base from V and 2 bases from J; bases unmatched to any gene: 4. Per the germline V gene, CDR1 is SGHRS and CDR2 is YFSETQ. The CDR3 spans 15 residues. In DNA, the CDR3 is TGCGCCAGCAGCTTGCGACAGGGTGTCACAGATACGCAGTATTTT. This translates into CASSLRQGVTDTQYF.

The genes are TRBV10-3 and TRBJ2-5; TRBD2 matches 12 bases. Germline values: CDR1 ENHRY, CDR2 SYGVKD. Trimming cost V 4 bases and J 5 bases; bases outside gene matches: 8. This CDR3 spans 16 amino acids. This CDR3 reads CAISGTSGTLGETQYF. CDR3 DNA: TGTGCCATCAGTGGGACTAGCGGGACCCTCGGGGAGACCCAGTACTTC.

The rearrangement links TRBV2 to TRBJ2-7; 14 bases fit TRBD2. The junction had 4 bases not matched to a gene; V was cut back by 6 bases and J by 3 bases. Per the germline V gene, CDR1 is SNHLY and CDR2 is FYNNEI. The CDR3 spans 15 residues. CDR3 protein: CASRAGLAGVYEQYF. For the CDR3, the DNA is TGTGCCAGCAGGGCGGGACTAGCGGGAGTCTACGAGCAGTACTTC.

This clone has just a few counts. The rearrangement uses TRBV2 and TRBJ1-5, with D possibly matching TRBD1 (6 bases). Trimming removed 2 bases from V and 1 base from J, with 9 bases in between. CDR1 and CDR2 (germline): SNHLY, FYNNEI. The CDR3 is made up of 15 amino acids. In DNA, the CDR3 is TGTGCCAGCAGTGAAATGGGGGCCAGCAATCAGCCCCAGCATTTT. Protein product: CASSEMGASNQPQHF.

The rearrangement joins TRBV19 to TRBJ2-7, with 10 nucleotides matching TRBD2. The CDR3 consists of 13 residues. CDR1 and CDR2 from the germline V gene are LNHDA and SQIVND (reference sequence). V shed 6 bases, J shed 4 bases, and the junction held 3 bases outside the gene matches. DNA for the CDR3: TGTGCCAGTAGAGCTAGCGGGAGATACGAGCAGTACTTC. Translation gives CASRASGRYEQYF. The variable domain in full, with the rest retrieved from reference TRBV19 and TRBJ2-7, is DGGITQSPKYLFRKEGQNVTLSCEQNLNHDAMYWYRQDPGQGLRLIYYSQIVNDFQKGDIAEGYSVSREKKESFPLTVTSAQKNPTAFYLCASRASGRYEQYFGPGTRLTVT.

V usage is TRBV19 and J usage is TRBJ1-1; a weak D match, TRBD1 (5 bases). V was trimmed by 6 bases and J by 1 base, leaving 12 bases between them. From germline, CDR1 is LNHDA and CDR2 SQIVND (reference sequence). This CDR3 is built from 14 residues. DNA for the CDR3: TGTGCCAGTAGCCGCGGGACGGAGAACACTGAAGCTTTCTTT. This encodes CASSRGTENTEAFF.

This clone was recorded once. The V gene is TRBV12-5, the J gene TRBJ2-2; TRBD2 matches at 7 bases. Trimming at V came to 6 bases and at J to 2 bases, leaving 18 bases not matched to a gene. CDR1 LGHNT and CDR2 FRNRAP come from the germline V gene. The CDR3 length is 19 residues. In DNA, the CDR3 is TGTGCTAGTGGCCCAGGGCGAGGCCTAGCGGAACCAAACACCGGGGAGCTGTTTTTT. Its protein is CASGPGRGLAEPNTGELFF.

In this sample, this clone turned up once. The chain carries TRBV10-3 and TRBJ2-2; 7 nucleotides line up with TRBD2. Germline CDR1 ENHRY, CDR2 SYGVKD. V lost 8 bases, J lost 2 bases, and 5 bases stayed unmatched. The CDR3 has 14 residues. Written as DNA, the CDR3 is TGTGCCATCTCCACTAGCGTCAACACCGGGGAGCTGTTTTTT. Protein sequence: CAISTSVNTGELFF.